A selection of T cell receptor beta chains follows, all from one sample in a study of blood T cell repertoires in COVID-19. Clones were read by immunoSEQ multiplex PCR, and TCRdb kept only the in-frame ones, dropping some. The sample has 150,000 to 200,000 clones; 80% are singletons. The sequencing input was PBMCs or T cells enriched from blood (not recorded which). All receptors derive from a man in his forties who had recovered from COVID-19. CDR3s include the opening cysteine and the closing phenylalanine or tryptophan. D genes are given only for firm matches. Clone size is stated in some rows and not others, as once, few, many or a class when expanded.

TGTGCCAGCAGTTCCCTAGGGGGCAACTATGGCTACACCTTC CASSSLGGNYGYTF TRBV6-5 - TRBD1 TRBJ1-2
TGTGCCAGCATTCCTCAGGGAATCAACACTGAAGCTTTCTTT CASIPQGINTEAFF TRBV2 - - TRBJ1-1
TGCGCCAGCAGCTCCGGGACAGGTCCCTCGGGTGGCTACACCTTC CASSSGTGPSGGYTF TRBV5-1 - TRBD1 TRBJ1-2
TGTGCCAGCAGCTTGTTAGCTTCAGTTTCAGCATACAATGAGCAGTTCTTC CASSLLASVSAYNEQFF TRBV5-4 - - TRBJ2-1
TGTGCCAGCAGTGAAACAGGGGGCTATGGCTACACCTTC CASSETGGYGYTF TRBV2 - TRBD1 TRBJ1-2
TGTGCCAGCTCACCTACAGGGATAGGGGCCAACGTCCTGACTTTC CASSPTGIGANVLTF TRBV18 - - TRBJ2-6
TGTGCCAGTATTTTAGGCGGGGCTGGGGCCAACGTCCTGACTTTC CASILGGAGANVLTF TRBV19 - - TRBJ2-6
TGTGCCAGCAGTTACCAGGGTCGCGGTGAGCAGTACTTC CASSYQGRGEQYF TRBV6-5 - - TRBJ2-7
TGTGCCAGCAGCCAGGCAGGGTACACTGAAGCTTTCTTT CASSQAGYTEAFF TRBV3-1/TRBV3-2 - - TRBJ1-1
TGTGCCAGCAGCTCGGGACAGGGACCCTACGAGCAGTACTTC CASSSGQGPYEQYF TRBV7-3 - TRBD1 TRBJ2-7
TGCGCCAGCAGCCAAGATCACAACAGTGGGGCGAATCAGCCCCAGCATTTT CASSQDHNSGANQPQHF TRBV4-1 - - TRBJ1-5
TGTGCCAGCATGCCAGGGAACCATTTCAAACTGTTTTTT CASMPGNHFKLFF TRBV7-2 - - TRBJ1-4
TGTGCCAGTAGTAATCGAGTCGGGACAGGGGGGCAAGAGACCCAGTACTTC CASSNRVGTGGQETQYF TRBV19 few TRBD1 TRBJ2-5
TGTGCCAGCAGCGCTCAACAGGGGGCAGGCTACGAGCAGTACTTC CASSAQQGAGYEQYF TRBV7-8 - TRBD1 TRBJ2-7
TGTGCCACCAGTGATAACAGTAGGACAGATACGCAGTATTTT CATSDNSRTDTQYF TRBV24-1 - - TRBJ2-3
TGTGCCAGCAGCTTAGAGGGGCTAGCTAACTATGGCTACACCTTC CASSLEGLANYGYTF TRBV7-9 - - TRBJ1-2
TGCGCCAGCAGCGACCCACAGGGGGCGGCGCATGAGCAGTTCTTC CASSDPQGAAHEQFF TRBV5-1 - TRBD1 TRBJ2-1
TGTGCCAGCAGCTTCCCTCTGGGGGCCACTGAGCAGTTCTTC CASSFPLGATEQFF TRBV7-6 - - TRBJ2-1
TGCGCCAGCAGCCAGGATAACAGTAACTATGGCTACACCTTC CASSQDNSNYGYTF TRBV5-1 - - TRBJ1-2
TGTGCCAGCAGCGTGCAGGGGCAGGACACTGAAGCTTTCTTT CASSVQGQDTEAFF TRBV7-3 - - TRBJ1-1
TGTGCCAGCAGTGAACGGGAGGGGTATAATTCACCCCTCCACTTT CASSEREGYNSPLHF TRBV2 - - TRBJ1-6
TGTGCCAGCAGTTTATCGGGGGGACTAGCGGTCAATGAGCAGTTCTTC CASSLSGGLAVNEQFF TRBV27 - TRBD2 TRBJ2-1
TGTGCCAGCAGCTTACGCAGTCCCTCCTACAATGAGCAGTTCTTC CASSLRSPSYNEQFF TRBV7-3 - - TRBJ2-1
TGTGCCATCAGTGAGGACAGGGGATCGGTTAACTATGGCTACACCTTC CAISEDRGSVNYGYTF TRBV10-3 - TRBD1 TRBJ1-2
TGTGCCAGCAGCCAAACAGGGTCCGAAGGCTACACCTTC CASSQTGSEGYTF TRBV3-1/TRBV3-2 - - TRBJ1-2
TGTGCCAGCAGCAAAGGGGGGGTGTATGCTCACTATAATTCACCCCTCCACTTT CASSKGGVYAHYNSPLHF TRBV21-1 - - TRBJ1-6
TGTGCCAGCAGCTTAGAGGGGCGGGGGCACCAGCCCCAGCATTTT CASSLEGRGHQPQHF TRBV7-9 - - TRBJ1-5
TGTGCCAGCAGCCCAAAAACGGCTTTAGGAGATTACGGCTACACCTTC CASSPKTALGDYGYTF TRBV7-3 - - TRBJ1-2
TGCAGCGTTGACAGGGGGAACACCGGGGAGCTGTTTTTT CSVDRGNTGELFF TRBV29-1 - - TRBJ2-2
TGTGCCAGTAGTTTCCCGGACAGGGGGCACGAGGGCTACACCTTC CASSFPDRGHEGYTF TRBV19 - TRBD1 TRBJ1-2
TGTGCCAGCAGCTTAGTGTCGGTAGGAGTAGACTATGGCTACACCTTC CASSLVSVGVDYGYTF TRBV7-9 - - TRBJ1-2
TGTGCCAGCAGCTTAGTTCCCATGACTGAAGCTTTCTTT CASSLVPMTEAFF TRBV11-3 - - TRBJ1-1
TGTGCCAGCAGCCCTTCATCTAGCGGGGGCCTTCGGATGAAGACCCAGTACTTC CASSPSSSGGLRMKTQYF TRBV11-2 - TRBD2 TRBJ2-5
TGCGCCAGCAGCCGGCTACAGGGTTCTGATGGCTACACCTTC CASSRLQGSDGYTF TRBV5-1 once - TRBJ1-2
TGTGCCAGCAGAGATCTGAACAGGGACACTGAAGCTTTCTTT CASRDLNRDTEAFF TRBV6-4 few - TRBJ1-1
TGTGCCAGCAGCCCCGGGTCTTACGAGCAGTACTTC CASSPGSYEQYF TRBV3-1/TRBV3-2 few - TRBJ2-7
TGTGCCAGTAGTATGGGGCAGGGAGAGACCCAGTACTTC CASSMGQGETQYF TRBV19 - - TRBJ2-5
TGTGCCAGCAGTTTAGACTGGCAAGAGACCCAGTACTTC CASSLDWQETQYF TRBV27 - - TRBJ2-5
TGTGCCAGCAGTTTATCTCCGGGGTTCAAGTCCATAGGCTACACCTTC CASSLSPGFKSIGYTF TRBV27 few - TRBJ1-2
TGTGCCAGTAGTTGGGACAGGGGGAATGAAAAACTGTTTTTT CASSWDRGNEKLFF TRBV19 - TRBD1 TRBJ1-4
TGTGCCAGCAGTACAGGGGCTGGCGGCTACACCTTC CASSTGAGGYTF TRBV11-2 - TRBD1 TRBJ1-2
TGTGCCAGTAGTACCCCTCAGCGGGGGGGGAATGAGCAGTTCTTC CASSTPQRGGNEQFF TRBV19 - TRBD2 TRBJ2-1
TGTGCCAGCTCGGTGGCAGGGGGCTTTAGCAATCAGCCCCAGCATTTT CASSVAGGFSNQPQHF TRBV18 - TRBD1 TRBJ1-5
TGTGCCAGCTCACGACCAGGGGGCGCGAACACTGAAGCTTTCTTT CASSRPGGANTEAFF TRBV18 once TRBD1 TRBJ1-1
TGTGCCAGCAGCTTAGATTCAGGAAACACCATATATTTT CASSLDSGNTIYF TRBV7-9 few - TRBJ1-3
TGTGCCTGGAACCCCCCCGGGACATACAATCAGCCCCAGCATTTT CAWNPPGTYNQPQHF TRBV30 - - TRBJ1-5
TGTGCCAGCTCACCACCGGGCGGGACTTTCTCTGGAAACACCATATATTTT CASSPPGGTFSGNTIYF TRBV18 few - TRBJ1-3